The subject of this entry is one TCR beta chain. Its antigen is unidentified. This table comes from immunoSEQ multiplex PCR, and its TCRdb copy is limited to in-frame clones, with some not included. This sample carries 120,000 to 150,000 clones, approximately 90% of them seen once, and the ten largest clones take more than 3%. This sample is drawn from a study of T cell responses to AZD1222 COVID-19 vaccine. About the study: The study pooled second doses at about 4 or about 12 weeks.

Study-level results: Spike-specific TCR breadth and depth grew following two AZD1222 doses. Clonal diversity was possibly underestimated, and the donors were mostly white British, with more females. The span of vaccine-associated CD4 TCRs extended across spike, with dominance at 160-218 and 743-854.

Germline CDR1 reads SEHNR; CDR2 reads FQNEAQ (reference sequence). The CDR3 totals 14 residues. V lost 4 bases to trimming and J lost 6 bases; unmatched junction nucleotides: 5. This chain joins TRBV7-9 and TRBJ1-4; 7 positions agree with TRBD1. This TCR came from an adult in good health. Material: peripheral blood, obtained on day 0 of AZD1222 vaccination. In DNA, the CDR3 is TGTGCCAGCAGCTCCGGGGGACAGTATGAAAAACTGTTTTTT. It is translated as CASSSGGQYEKLFF. Full variable domain (remainder filled in from reference TRBV7-9 and TRBJ1-4): DTGVSQNPRHKITKRGQNVTFRCDPISEHNRLYWYRQTLGQGPEFLTYFQNEAQLEKSRLLSDRFSAERPKGSFSTLEIQRTEQGDSAMYLCASSSGGQYEKLFFGSGTQLSVL.